The 26 T cell receptor beta chains below all came from one sample that was sequenced in a study of blood T cells in healthy people across ages. A second PCR, run for about 6 to 11 cycles, used a sample-barcoded 5' primer plus a J-beta primer mix. TCRdb recomputed calls from the 5' RACE reads with MiXCR, one row per CDR3 protein. The sample has approximately 800,000 distinct CDR3 sequences, 45% to 70% seen once; the top ten hold 20% to 30%. Source material: blood. These receptors all stem from a man between 35 and 55 years old in good health.

The genes are TRBV9 and TRBJ2-1, with D maybe TRBD2 (6 bases). The length of the CDR3 is 17 residues. CDR1 SGDLS and CDR2 YYNGEE come from the germline V gene. Trimming left V 4 bases short and J 3 bases short, with 20 bases between. CDR3 nucleotide sequence: TGTGCCAGCAGCCCTCGAGGGGCTAGCGAATACTACAATGAGCAGTTCTTC. Amino acids: CASSPRGASEYYNEQFF. Combining the CDR3 with reference TRBV9 and TRBJ2-1 gives the whole variable domain DSGVTQTPKHLITATGQRVTLRCSPRSGDLSVYWYQQSLDQGLQFLIQYYNGEERAKGNILERFSAQQFPDLHSELNLSSLELGDSALYFCASSPRGASEYYNEQFFGPGTRLTVL.

This clonotype occurred a few times. This chain joins TRBV7-2 and TRBJ1-6, with 12 bases fitting TRBD1. Germline V lookup: CDR1 SGHTA, CDR2 FQGNSA. V lost 5 bases and J lost 15; bases outside the gene matches: 14. The CDR3 is made up of 16 amino acids. CDR3 amino acids: CASSTGGRDRGRLLHF. The CDR3 nucleotides are TGTGCCAGCAGCACAGGGGGTCGGGACAGGGGGCGTCTCCTCCACTTT.

The rearrangement links TRBV10-3 to TRBJ1-2; TRBD1 might be the D (6 bases). The V gene's germline CDR1 is ENHRY and CDR2 SYGVKD. The CDR3 extends over 12 amino acids. V gave up 8 bases and J gave up 8 bases, with 15 bases separating them. The CDR3 DNA sequence: TGTGCCATCGGATTACAGGGCGGGGGCTACACCTTC. The encoded protein is CAIGLQGGGYTF.

As to this clonotype: Compared with germline, one end of the junction differs, possibly owing to a read error. The J gene is TRBJ2-6, the V gene TRBV7-2, with TRBD2 identical over 9 bases. There are 20 residues in the CDR3. CDR1 is SGHTA and CDR2 is FQGNSA in the germline V gene. The chain's CDR3 is CASSLEPAGGGNSEANVLTF. CDR3 coding DNA: TGTGCCAGCAGCTTAGAGCCAGCGGGAGGCGGCAACTCTGAGGCCAACGTCCTGACTTTC.

The V and J genes are TRBV9 and TRBJ1-1, with a tentative D call TRBD1 (5 bases). V was cut by 0 bases and J by 0 bases, with 12 bases left in between. The CDR3 is 16 amino acids. The V gene's germline CDR1 is SGDLS and CDR2 YYNGEE. The CDR3 coding sequence is TGTGCCAGCAGCGTAGACGGACAAAGGATGAACACTGAAGCTTTCTTT. This translates into CASSVDGQRMNTEAFF.

This sequence joins TRBV7-2 and TRBJ1-2, with D maybe TRBD1 (5 bases). From germline, CDR1 is SGHTA and CDR2 FQGNSA. The CDR3 covers 14 residues. The V gene lost 3 bases and the J gene lost 8 bases, with 16 bases spanning the gap. The CDR3 loop reads CASSLAEPTGGYTF. As DNA, the CDR3 is TGTGCCAGCAGCTTGGCGGAACCAACAGGAGGCTACACCTTC.

The rearrangement joins TRBV20-1 to TRBJ2-1, with D possibly being TRBD1 or TRBD2 (5 bases each). The CDR3 is 19 residues long. V was trimmed by 3 bases and J by 1 base, leaving 25 bases between them. The germline gives CDR1 DFQATT, CDR2 SNEGSKA (reference sequence). In DNA form, the CDR3 reads TGCAGTGCTAGGAAACTCGGGACCACCCCAGTGCAATCCTACAATGAGCAGTTCTTC. This gives the protein CSARKLGTTPVQSYNEQFF.

The genes are TRBV6-1 and TRBJ2-1; 9 nucleotides match TRBD2. The germline V gene has CDR1 MNHNS and CDR2 SASEGT. The CDR3 is 14 amino acids. V lost 8 bases and J lost 3; bases outside the gene matches: 5. The CDR3 here is CASRATSGYNEQFF. CDR3 nucleotide sequence: TGTGCCAGCCGAGCGACTAGCGGCTACAATGAGCAGTTCTTC.

This clonotype was observed a handful of times. The CDR3: CASSEYRGWEQFF. CDR3 DNA: TGTGCCAGCAGTGAATATCGGGGCTGGGAGCAGTTCTTC. J is TRBJ2-1 and V is TRBV25-1, with D perhaps matching TRBD1 or TRBD2 (5 bases each). The length of the CDR3 is 13 residues. Trimming stripped 0 bases from V and 10 bases from J, with 10 bases between. CDR1 and CDR2 (germline): MGHDK, SYGVNS.

V and J are TRBV4-2 and TRBJ2-1, with 7 bases fitting TRBD2. This CDR3 comprises 15 residues. Trimming cost V 2 bases and J 6 bases; bases outside gene matches: 7. The germline V gene has CDR1 LGHNA and CDR2 YNFKEQ. DNA for the CDR3: TGTGCCAGCAGCCAATCCAGCGGGGCCCCCAATGAGCAGTTCTTC. As protein: CASSQSSGAPNEQFF.

J is TRBJ1-4 and V is TRBV20-1, with 9 bases matching TRBD1. The germline V gene encodes CDR1 DFQATT and CDR2 SNEGSKA (reference sequence). The CDR3 consists of 13 residues. V trimming: 6 bases; J trimming: 8 bases; junction bases outside the gene matches: 7. Here the CDR3 reads CSAEPTGGEKLFF. DNA of the CDR3: TGCAGTGCCGAACCGACAGGGGGGGAAAAACTGTTTTTT.

The chain employs TRBV21-1 and TRBJ1-5; the table assigns TRBD1, which was not confirmed against the DNA. TRBV21-1 counts as a pseudogene. This CDR3 has 16 residues. CDR3 loop: CASSLTYRGRKKPQHF. CDR3 nucleotide sequence: TGTGCCAGCAGCCTCACCTACAGGGGTAGGAAAAAGCCCCAGCATTTT.

This clonotype was seen at least ten times. The gene calls are TRBV20-1 and TRBJ1-1; TRBD1 agrees at 7 bases. There are 14 residues in the CDR3. The ends lost 0 bases at V and 1 base at J; junction bases unmatched: 2. CDR1 is DFQATT and CDR2 is SNEGSKA in the germline V gene (reference sequence). The DNA for the CDR3 is TGCAGTGCTAGAGACCGGGACAGGAACACTGAAGCTTTCTTT. Protein product: CSARDRDRNTEAFF.

CDR3 sequence: CASSLTADGSYEQYF. The CDR3, as DNA: TGTGCCAGCAGTTTAACAGCGGACGGGTCCTACGAGCAGTACTTC. The J gene is TRBJ2-7, the V gene TRBV6-1; weak D call: TRBD2 (5 bases). CDR1 and CDR2 from the germline V gene are MNHNS and SASEGT. This CDR3 has 15 residues. With 5 bases removed from V and 1 base from J, the gap between germline ends came to 15 bases.

This sequence joins TRBV5-1 and TRBJ1-6; the D gene is possibly TRBD1 (6 bases). V was cut by 2 bases and J by 10 bases, with 13 bases left in between. The CDR3 extends over 14 amino acids. Germline-derived CDR1 and CDR2 are SGHRS and YFSETQ. The DNA for the CDR3 is TGCGCCAGCAGCTTCGAGGGGGTAGGGTCACCCCTCCACTTT. Translation gives CASSFEGVGSPLHF.

The V and J genes are TRBV6-2 or TRBV6-3 and TRBJ2-5; weak D call: TRBD1 (6 bases). This CDR3 is 15 amino acids long. Germline CDR1 MNHEY, CDR2 SVGEGT. V was cut by 2 bases and J by 3 bases, with 13 bases left in between. The CDR3 DNA sequence: TGTGCCAGCAGTTACAATCAGGGGCTGGAAGAGACCCAGTACTTC. It specifies CASSYNQGLEETQYF.

The chain links TRBV7-2 to TRBJ2-5, with 7 bases fitting TRBD2. Losses at the gene ends were 6 bases for V and 4 bases for J; bases not matched to a gene: 14. Germline lookup yields CDR1 SGHTA and CDR2 FQGNSA. CDR3 size: 16 residues. CDR3 nucleotides: TGTGCCAGCAGGGAATCGGGGCGGGAGAAGTCAGAGACCCAGTACTTC. This codes for CASRESGREKSETQYF.

This chain connects TRBV29-1 to TRBJ2-4; 12 bases map to TRBD2. Germline-derived CDR1 and CDR2 are SQVTM and ANQGSEA. The CDR3 is 16 amino acids. The trim removed 6 bases at V and 5 bases at J, leaving 11 bases unmatched. CDR3 coding DNA: TGCAGCGTCCAAAGCCCGACTAGCGGGAGTCAAAACATTCAGTACTTC. Residues: CSVQSPTSGSQNIQYF.

V and J are TRBV6-1 and TRBJ2-7, with TRBD1 matching 11 bases. Germline V gene data show CDR1 as MNHNS and CDR2 as SASEGT. The CDR3 consists of 15 residues. V gave up 4 bases and J gave up 2 bases; unmatched junction bases: 4. In nucleotides, the CDR3 is TGTGCCAGCAGTGTGGGACAGGGGGGCACCTACGAGCAGTACTTC. Translation gives CASSVGQGGTYEQYF.

CDR3 bases: TGTGCCAGCAAACCGGGACTAGTTGGCAATGAGCAGTTCTTC. This codes for CASKPGLVGNEQFF. The rearrangement links TRBV28 to TRBJ2-1, with 8 bases lining up with TRBD2. V gave up 7 bases and J gave up 6 bases; unmatched junction bases: 8. The CDR3 is 14 amino acids. Germline V lookup: CDR1 MDHEN, CDR2 SYDVKM.

This clonotype appeared a few times. The V call is TRBV15, the J call TRBJ1-5, with a weak D call TRBD1 (6 bases). This CDR3 has 14 residues. Germline V gene data show CDR1 as LNHNV and CDR2 as YYDKDF (reference sequence). The V and J ends lost 0 bases and 7 bases respectively, with 10 bases between them. The CDR3 reads CATSRDRGEQPQHF. DNA for the CDR3: TGTGCCACCAGCAGAGACAGGGGTGAACAGCCCCAGCATTTT.

CDR3 residues: CASSQDQNYGYTF. Here the CDR3 DNA reads TGTGCCAGCAGCCAAGACCAGAACTATGGCTACACCTTC. The gene calls are TRBV3-1 and TRBJ1-2; D unresolved. Germline CDR1 is LGHDT and CDR2 is YNNKEL (reference sequence). The CDR3 runs 13 residues. Between the trimmed V and J ends, which lost 0 bases and 2 bases, there was a span of 4 bases.

In its sample, this clonotype was seen a few times. The rearrangement links TRBV20-1 to TRBJ2-3; 9 bases are shared with TRBD2. Trimming removed 1 base from V and 0 bases from J; junction bases left unmatched: 8. CDR3 length: 17 residues. From germline, CDR1 is DFQATT and CDR2 SNEGSKA (reference sequence). The CDR3 DNA sequence: TGCAGTGCTAGAGGAGAGGGTCTAGCGGGAAGCACAGATACGCAGTATTTT. It yields the protein CSARGEGLAGSTDTQYF.

The chain is built from TRBV20-1 and TRBJ1-1, with D possibly TRBD1 on 6 matching bases. The CDR3 contains 13 residues. Looked up from germline, CDR1 is DFQATT and CDR2 is SNEGSKA (reference sequence). The V end was cut by 6 bases, the J end by 2 bases, with 13 bases between. Here the CDR3 reads CSARSRGNTEAFF. The CDR3 nucleotides read TGCAGTGCGAGATCCAGGGGAAACACTGAAGCTTTCTTT.

V and J are TRBV18 and TRBJ1-5; D possibly corresponds to TRBD1 (5 bases). CDR1 is KGHSH, CDR2 LQKENI, per germline. The V end was cut by 4 bases, the J end by 6 bases, with 16 bases between. The length of the CDR3 is 15 residues. The CDR3 coding sequence is TGTGCCAGCTCACAGGGGATAGGGGATTTTCAGCCCCAGCATTTT. It yields the protein CASSQGIGDFQPQHF.

V usage is TRBV4-1 and J usage is TRBJ2-3, with a weak D call TRBD2 (6 bases). The CDR3 is 13 amino acids. V was cut by 3 bases and J by 5 bases, with 9 bases left in between. Germline CDR1 and CDR2: MGHRA and YSYEKL. The CDR3 spells CASSQARGDTQYF. The DNA of the CDR3 is TGCGCCAGCAGCCAGGCGCGGGGAGATACGCAGTATTTT.